Sequencing of this T cell receptor beta chain was carried out in a study of T-cell reconstitution after alpha-beta-depleted transplantation in children. Overall study results and limits: Surviving recipient T cells and thymic progenitors underlay high day-60 TCRbeta diversity in some patients. Hyperexpanded clones declined; after one year, newly produced T cells mostly supplied diversity. After transplant, at about two months, alpha-beta T cells were reportedly derived from several hundred expanded graft clones.

Unique molecular identifiers were incorporated into the prepared TCRbeta library. TCRdb called the PCR reads again in MiXCR, with one record for every CDR3 protein. The repertoire holds 300,000 to 400,000 distinct CDR3 sequences, with around 20% as singletons. A word on this clonotype: Its antigen is undetermined.

The CDR3 runs 16 residues. Deletions cut 4 bases from V and 3 bases from J, with 18 bases between. Germline CDR1 reads SGHRS; CDR2 reads YFSETQ. This rearrangement joins TRBV5-1 to TRBJ2-3; D uncertain. This material consisted of PBMCs, mostly from graft donor cells, taken 180 days after TCRalphabeta/CD19-depleted stem cell transplant. The receptor's source is a male patient between 10 and 17 years old who had a stem cell transplant for acute lymphoblastic leukemia, so the T cells may come from the graft donor. CDR3 protein: CASSPHQSQDTDTQYF. Here the CDR3 DNA reads TGCGCCAGCAGCCCCCATCAGTCCCAGGATACAGATACGCAGTATTTT.